A selection of T cell receptor beta chains follows, all from one sample in a study of a mutant IDH1 vaccine in newly diagnosed glioma. The antigens for these receptors are not known. Sequencing used immunoSEQ multiplex PCR; TCRdb keeps in-frame clones, though not all of them. The sample records about 66,000 clones, under 85% being singletons. The sample in question was PBMCs, obtained from a glioma patient whose treatment included an IDH1 peptide vaccine. The origin of the receptors is a man in his forties or fifties with glioma. Each CDR3 is given with its conserved first and last residue. The order of the fields is D gene, clone size, J gene, V gene, CDR3 protein, CDR3 DNA. D genes are given only for firm matches. Clone size is shown for a subset of rows, as once, few, many or a class of expanded clone.

d_gene: .
abundance: .
j_gene: TRBJ2-7
v_gene: TRBV5-1
CDR3aa: CASSLLDSYEQYF
CDR3nt: TGCGCCAGCAGCCTACTAGACAGCTACGAGCAGTACTTC

d_gene: TRBD1
abundance: .
j_gene: TRBJ1-1
v_gene: TRBV6-1
CDR3aa: CASSQGQANTEAFF
CDR3nt: TGTGCCAGCAGTCAAGGACAGGCGAACACTGAAGCTTTCTTT

d_gene: .
abundance: .
j_gene: TRBJ2-1
v_gene: TRBV2
CDR3aa: CASSVGNEQFF
CDR3nt: TGTGCCAGCAGTGTAGGGAATGAGCAGTTCTTC

d_gene: TRBD1
abundance: .
j_gene: TRBJ2-7
v_gene: TRBV7-2
CDR3aa: CASSSQGQISYEQYF
CDR3nt: TGTGCCAGCAGCTCCCAGGGACAGATCTCCTACGAGCAGTACTTC

d_gene: TRBD1
abundance: .
j_gene: TRBJ2-7
v_gene: TRBV18
CDR3aa: CASSPSGTGLYEQYF
CDR3nt: TGTGCCAGCTCACCGTCCGGGACAGGCCTTTACGAGCAGTACTTC

d_gene: TRBD2
abundance: .
j_gene: TRBJ2-1
v_gene: TRBV6-5
CDR3aa: CASSISSGQQFF
CDR3nt: TGTGCCAGCAGCATATCTAGCGGTCAGCAGTTCTTC

d_gene: TRBD2
abundance: .
j_gene: TRBJ2-1
v_gene: TRBV29-1
CDR3aa: CSARLAGNEQFF
CDR3nt: TGCAGCGCCAGACTAGCGGGCAATGAGCAGTTCTTC

d_gene: TRBD2
abundance: once
j_gene: TRBJ2-1
v_gene: TRBV10-1
CDR3aa: CASSQSLGLAGGPSYNEQFF
CDR3nt: TGCGCCAGCAGCCAGAGTCTGGGACTAGCGGGGGGGCCCTCCTACAATGAGCAGTTCTTC

d_gene: TRBD2
abundance: few
j_gene: TRBJ2-3
v_gene: TRBV7-2
CDR3aa: CASSRGGAADTQYF
CDR3nt: TGTGCCAGCAGCCGCGGGGGGGCCGCAGATACGCAGTATTTT

d_gene: TRBD1
abundance: .
j_gene: TRBJ1-1
v_gene: TRBV19
CDR3aa: CASRPVPGQGAVTEAFF
CDR3nt: TGTGCCAGTAGGCCCGTCCCGGGACAGGGGGCAGTCACTGAAGCTTTCTTT

d_gene: TRBD1
abundance: .
j_gene: TRBJ1-5
v_gene: TRBV6-6
CDR3aa: CASSYSDRDNQPQHF
CDR3nt: TGTGCCAGCAGTTACTCCGACAGGGATAATCAGCCCCAGCATTTT